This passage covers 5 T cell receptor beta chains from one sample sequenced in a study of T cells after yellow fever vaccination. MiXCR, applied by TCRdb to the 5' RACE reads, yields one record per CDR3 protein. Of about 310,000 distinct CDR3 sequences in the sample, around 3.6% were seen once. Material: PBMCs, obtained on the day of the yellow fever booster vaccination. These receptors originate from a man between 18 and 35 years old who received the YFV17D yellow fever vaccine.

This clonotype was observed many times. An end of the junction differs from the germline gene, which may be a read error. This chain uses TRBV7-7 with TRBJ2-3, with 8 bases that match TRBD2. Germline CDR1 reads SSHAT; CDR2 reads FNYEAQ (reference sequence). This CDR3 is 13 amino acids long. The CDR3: CASSSAGGDTQYF. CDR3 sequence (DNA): TGTGCTAGCAGCTCTGCGGGGGGTGATACGCAGTATTTT. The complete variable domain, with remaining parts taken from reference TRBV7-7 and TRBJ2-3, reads GAGVSQSPRYKVTKRGQDVTLRCDPISSHATLYWYQQALGQGPEFLTYFNYEAQPDKSGLPSDRFSAERPEGSISTLTIQRTEQRDSAMYRCASSSAGGDTQYFGPGTRLTVL.

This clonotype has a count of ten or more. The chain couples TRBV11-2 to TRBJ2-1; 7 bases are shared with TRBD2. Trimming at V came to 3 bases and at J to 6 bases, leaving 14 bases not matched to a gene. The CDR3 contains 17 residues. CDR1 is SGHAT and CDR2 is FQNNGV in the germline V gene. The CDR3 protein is CASSLVFSISGPNEQFF. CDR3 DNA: TGTGCCAGCAGCTTGGTCTTCTCGATTAGCGGGCCCAATGAGCAGTTCTTC.

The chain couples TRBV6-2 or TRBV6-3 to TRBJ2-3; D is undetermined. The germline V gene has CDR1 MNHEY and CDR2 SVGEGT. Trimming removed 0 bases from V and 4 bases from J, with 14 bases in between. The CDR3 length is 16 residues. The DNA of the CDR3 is TGTGCCAGCAGTTACTCGGCGTCGTCCAGGCCAGATACGCAGTATTTT. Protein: CASSYSASSRPDTQYF.

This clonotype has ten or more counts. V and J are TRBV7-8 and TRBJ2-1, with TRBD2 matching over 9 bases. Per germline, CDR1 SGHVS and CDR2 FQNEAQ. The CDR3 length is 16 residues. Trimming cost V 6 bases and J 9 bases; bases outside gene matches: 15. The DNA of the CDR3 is TGTGCCAGCAGGCCGACTAGCGGAGGGGGGACGGCTGAGCAGTTCTTC. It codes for CASRPTSGGGTAEQFF.

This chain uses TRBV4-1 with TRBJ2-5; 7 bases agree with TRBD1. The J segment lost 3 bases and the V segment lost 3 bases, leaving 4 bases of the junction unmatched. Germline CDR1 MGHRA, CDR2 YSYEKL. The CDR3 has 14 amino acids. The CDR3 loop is CASSHAGQEETQYF. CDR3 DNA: TGCGCCAGCAGCCACGCTGGACAGGAAGAGACCCAGTACTTC.